A selection of T cell receptor beta chains follows, all from one sample in a study of T cell repertoires in cytomegalovirus infection. MiXCR, applied by TCRdb to the reads, yields one record per CDR3 protein. The sample lists hundreds of thousands of distinct CDR3 sequences, roughly 42% seen once, with about 45% in the top ten. No antigen has been identified for these receptors. Here the sequenced sample was cultured PBMCs, taken from culture after CMV antigen stimulation. The receptors were sampled from a human donor in good health (CMV status not recorded). Some clones in this sample may be carry-over from other donors' samples. The CDR3 runs from the conserved cysteine through the conserved F or W. Fields, in order: clone size, V gene, D gene, J gene, CDR3 protein, CDR3 DNA. D genes are given only for firm matches. Only part of the rows carry a size: once, few, many, or a class if the clone is expanded.

-	TRBV7-9	-	TRBJ2-3	CASSLTGNQADTQYF	TGTGCCAGCAGCTTAACAGGCAATCAAGCAGATACGCAGTATTTT
once	TRBV7-9	-	TRBJ1-1	CASSLLPDIEAFF	TGTGCCAGCAGCTTACTCCCGGACATTGAAGCTTTCTTT
-	TRBV7-4	-	TRBJ2-7	CASSFWGPNYEQYF	TGTGCCAGCAGCTTTTGGGGACCCAACTACGAGCAGTACTTC
few	TRBV7-2	-	TRBJ1-5	CASSSGWQPQHF	TGTGCCAGCAGCTCTGGGTGGCAGCCCCAGCATTTT
few	TRBV10-3	TRBD1	TRBJ2-5	CAISDQGQGAPETQYF	TGTGCCATCAGTGACCAGGGACAGGGGGCGCCGGAGACCCAGTACTTC
once	TRBV6-5	-	TRBJ1-3	CASSSTRSSGNTIYF	TGTGCCAGCAGTTCGACGCGGAGCTCTGGAAACACCATATATTTT
-	TRBV9	-	TRBJ1-2	CASSPRGRHYGYTF	TGTGCCAGCAGCCCACGGGGCAGACACTATGGCTACACCTTC
-	TRBV19	-	TRBJ2-3	CASNDGTDTQYF	TGTGCCAGTAATGACGGGACAGATACGCAGTATTTT
-	TRBV7-9	-	TRBJ2-5	CASSPRSGQDQETQYF	TGTGCCAGCAGCCCCAGGTCAGGGCAGGACCAAGAGACCCAGTACTTC
-	TRBV5-5	-	TRBJ2-5	CASSFRDRETQYF	TGTGCCAGCAGTTTCCGGGACCGAGAGACCCAGTACTTC
-	TRBV28	TRBD1	TRBJ1-5	CASCSGTGGRQPQHF	TGTGCCAGCTGCTCCGGGACAGGGGGCCGACAGCCCCAGCATTTT
many	TRBV7-2	-	TRBJ2-7	CASSLRAARLPYEQYF	TGTGCCAGCAGCTTAAGGGCAGCCAGGCTTCCTTACGAGCAGTACTTC
-	TRBV4-1	TRBD1	TRBJ2-1	CASSQMGQEPHNEQFF	TGCGCCAGCAGCCAGATGGGACAGGAACCACACAATGAGCAGTTCTTC
-	TRBV20-1	-	TRBJ2-3	CSADRDPLGTDTQYF	TGCAGTGCTGACCGGGACCCCCTTGGGACAGATACGCAGTATTTT
-	TRBV7-2	TRBD2	TRBJ2-3	CASSLVGAGGPDTQYF	TGTGCCAGCAGCTTAGTAGGTGCGGGAGGGCCAGATACGCAGTATTTT
-	TRBV5-3	TRBD2	TRBJ2-1	CASRSTSANEQFF	TGTGCCAGCAGGTCCACTAGCGCCAATGAGCAGTTCTTC
-	TRBV29-1	-	TRBJ2-2	CSVEGREGTGELFF	TGCAGCGTTGAGGGCAGGGAAGGGACCGGGGAGCTGTTTTTT
-	TRBV2	TRBD1	TRBJ2-1	CASDRVGNEQFF	TGTGCCAGCGACAGGGTGGGCAATGAGCAGTTCTTC
many	TRBV7-2	TRBD1	TRBJ2-7	CASSRTGFYEQYF	TGTGCCAGCAGCCGGACAGGGTTCTACGAGCAGTACTTC
-	TRBV7-2	TRBD1	TRBJ1-6	CASTPGQGVSPLHF	TGTGCCAGCACCCCGGGACAGGGGGTTTCACCCCTCCACTTT
-	TRBV20-1	-	TRBJ2-7	CSATSASYEQYF	TGCAGTGCTACTAGCGCTTCCTACGAGCAGTACTTC
-	TRBV5-6	TRBD2	TRBJ2-1	CASSLLAGQYNEQFF	TGTGCCAGCAGCCTGCTAGCGGGACAGTACAATGAGCAGTTCTTC
few	TRBV4-1	-	TRBJ1-6	CASSQDWGSYSPLHF	TGCGCCAGCAGCCAAGATTGGGGGTCCTATTCACCCCTCCACTTT
-	TRBV6-6	-	TRBJ1-2	CASRQTFGYGYTF	TGTGCCTCCCGGCAGACCTTTGGTTATGGCTACACCTTC
-	TRBV28	-	TRBJ2-3	CASSLEGYAGWPTDTQYF	TGTGCCAGCAGTTTAGAGGGGTACGCGGGGTGGCCCACAGATACGCAGTATTTT